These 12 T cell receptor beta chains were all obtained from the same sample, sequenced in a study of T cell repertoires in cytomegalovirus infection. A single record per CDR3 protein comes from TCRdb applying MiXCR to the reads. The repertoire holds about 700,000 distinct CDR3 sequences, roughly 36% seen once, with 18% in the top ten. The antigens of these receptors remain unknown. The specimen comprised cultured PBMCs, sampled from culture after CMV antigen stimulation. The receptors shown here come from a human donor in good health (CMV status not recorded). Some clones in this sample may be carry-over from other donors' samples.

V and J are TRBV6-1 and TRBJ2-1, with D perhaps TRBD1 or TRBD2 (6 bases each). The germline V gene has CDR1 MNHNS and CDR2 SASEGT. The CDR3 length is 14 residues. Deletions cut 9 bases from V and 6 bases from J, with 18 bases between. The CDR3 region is CASPRGVYFNEQFF. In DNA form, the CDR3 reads TGTGCCAGTCCTAGGGGGGTATACTTCAATGAGCAGTTCTTC.

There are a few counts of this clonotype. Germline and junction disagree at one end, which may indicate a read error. The CDR3 DNA is TGCGCCAGCAGCCAAGAGATCGGGAATTTACCCCTCCACTTT. Translation gives CASSQEIGNLPLHF. This chain joins TRBV4-1 and TRBJ1-6; D ambiguous. The V gene's germline CDR1 is MGHRA and CDR2 YSYEKL. CDR3 size: 14 residues.

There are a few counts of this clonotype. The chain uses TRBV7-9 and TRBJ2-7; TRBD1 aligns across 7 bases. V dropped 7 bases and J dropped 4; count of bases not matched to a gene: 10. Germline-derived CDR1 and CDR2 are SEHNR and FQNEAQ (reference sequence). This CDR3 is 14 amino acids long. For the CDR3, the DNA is TGTGCCAGCACTCTGTCGGGACAGTCTTACGAGCAGTACTTC. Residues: CASTLSGQSYEQYF.

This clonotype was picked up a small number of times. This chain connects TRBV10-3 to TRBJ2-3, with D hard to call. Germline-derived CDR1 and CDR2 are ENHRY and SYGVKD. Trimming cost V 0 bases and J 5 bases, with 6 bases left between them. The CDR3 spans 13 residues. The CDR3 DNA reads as TGTGCCATCAGTGAGTCGGTGGGAGATACGCAGTATTTT. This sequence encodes CAISESVGDTQYF.

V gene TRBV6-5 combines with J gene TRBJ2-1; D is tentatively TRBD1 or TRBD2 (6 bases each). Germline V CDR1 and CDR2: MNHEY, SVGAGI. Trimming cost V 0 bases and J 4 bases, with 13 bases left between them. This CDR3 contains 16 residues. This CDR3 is CASSYSGVGGYNEQFF. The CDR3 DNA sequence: TGTGCCAGCAGTTACTCGGGGGTAGGGGGGTACAATGAGCAGTTCTTC.

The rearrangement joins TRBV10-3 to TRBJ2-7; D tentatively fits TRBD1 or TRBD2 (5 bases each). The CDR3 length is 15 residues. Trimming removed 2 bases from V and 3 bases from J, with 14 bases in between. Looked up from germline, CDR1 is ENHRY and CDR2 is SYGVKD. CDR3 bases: TGTGCCATCAGTGAGAGGACAACCGGGGACTACGAGCAGTACTTC. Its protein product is CAISERTTGDYEQYF.

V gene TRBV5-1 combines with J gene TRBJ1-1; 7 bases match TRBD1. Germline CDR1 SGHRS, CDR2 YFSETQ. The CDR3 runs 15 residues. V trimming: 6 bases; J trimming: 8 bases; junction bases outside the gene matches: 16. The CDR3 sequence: CASKTGSFAYPEAFF. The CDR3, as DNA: TGCGCCAGCAAGACAGGGTCGTTCGCTTATCCCGAAGCTTTCTTT.

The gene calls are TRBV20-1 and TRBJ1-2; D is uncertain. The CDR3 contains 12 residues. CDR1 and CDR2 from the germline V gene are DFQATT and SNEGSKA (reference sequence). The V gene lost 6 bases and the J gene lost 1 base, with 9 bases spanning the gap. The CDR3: CSAYGINYGYTF. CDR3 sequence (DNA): TGCAGTGCGTACGGGATTAACTATGGCTACACCTTC.

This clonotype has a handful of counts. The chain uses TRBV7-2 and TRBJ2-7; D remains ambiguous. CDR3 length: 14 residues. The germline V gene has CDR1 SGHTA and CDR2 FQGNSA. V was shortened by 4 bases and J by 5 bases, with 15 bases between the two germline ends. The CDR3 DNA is TGTGCCAGCAGCTCCTGGGTGGGTGGGAACGAGCAGTACTTC. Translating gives CASSSWVGGNEQYF.

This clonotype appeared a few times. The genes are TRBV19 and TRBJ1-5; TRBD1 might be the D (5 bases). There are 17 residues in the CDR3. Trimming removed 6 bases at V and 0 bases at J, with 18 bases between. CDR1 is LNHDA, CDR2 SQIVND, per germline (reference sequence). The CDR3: CASRTLVVGTSNQPQHF. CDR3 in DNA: TGTGCCAGTAGGACCCTAGTGGTGGGGACTAGCAATCAGCCCCAGCATTTT.

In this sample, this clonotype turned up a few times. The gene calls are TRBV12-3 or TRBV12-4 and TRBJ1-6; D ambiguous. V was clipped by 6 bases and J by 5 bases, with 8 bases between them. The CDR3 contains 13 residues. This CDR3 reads CASRQFNNSPLHF. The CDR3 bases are TGTGCCAGCAGACAGTTTAATAATTCACCCCTCCACTTT.

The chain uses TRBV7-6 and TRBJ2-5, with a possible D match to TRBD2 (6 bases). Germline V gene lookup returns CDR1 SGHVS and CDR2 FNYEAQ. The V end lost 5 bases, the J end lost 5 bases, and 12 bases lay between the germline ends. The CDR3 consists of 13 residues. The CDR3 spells CASSQGLLETQYF. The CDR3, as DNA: TGTGCCAGCAGCCAGGGACTCTTGGAGACCCAGTACTTC.